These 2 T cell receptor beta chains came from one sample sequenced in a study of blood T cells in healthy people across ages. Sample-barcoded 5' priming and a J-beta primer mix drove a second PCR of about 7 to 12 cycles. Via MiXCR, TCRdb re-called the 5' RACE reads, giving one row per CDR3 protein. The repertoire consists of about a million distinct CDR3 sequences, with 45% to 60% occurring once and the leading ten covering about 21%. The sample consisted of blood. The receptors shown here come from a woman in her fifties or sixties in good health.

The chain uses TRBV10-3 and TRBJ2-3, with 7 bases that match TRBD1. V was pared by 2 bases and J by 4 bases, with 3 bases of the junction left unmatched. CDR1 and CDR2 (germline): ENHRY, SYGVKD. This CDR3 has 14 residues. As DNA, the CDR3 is TGTGCCATCAGTGAGCGACAGGGACCAGATACGCAGTATTTT. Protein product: CAISERQGPDTQYF.

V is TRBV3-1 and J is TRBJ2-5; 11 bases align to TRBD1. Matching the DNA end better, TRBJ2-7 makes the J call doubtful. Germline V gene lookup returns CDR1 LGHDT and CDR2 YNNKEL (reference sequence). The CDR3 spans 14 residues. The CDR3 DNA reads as TGTGCCAGCAGCTCTGCCGGGACAGGGGGCGAGCAGTACTTC. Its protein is CASSSAGTGGEQYF.